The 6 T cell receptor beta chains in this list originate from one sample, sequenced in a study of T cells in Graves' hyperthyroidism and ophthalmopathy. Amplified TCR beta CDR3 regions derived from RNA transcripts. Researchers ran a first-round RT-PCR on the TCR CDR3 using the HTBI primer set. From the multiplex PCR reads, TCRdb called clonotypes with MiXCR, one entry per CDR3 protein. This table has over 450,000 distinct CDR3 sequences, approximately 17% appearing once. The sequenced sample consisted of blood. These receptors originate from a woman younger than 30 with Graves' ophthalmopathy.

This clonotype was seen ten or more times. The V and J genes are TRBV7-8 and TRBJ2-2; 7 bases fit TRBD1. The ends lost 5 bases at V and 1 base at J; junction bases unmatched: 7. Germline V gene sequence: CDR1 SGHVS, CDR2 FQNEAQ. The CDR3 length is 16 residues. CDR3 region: CASSPLRTGNTGELFF. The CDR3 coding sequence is TGTGCCAGCAGCCCTCTCCGGACAGGGAACACCGGGGAGCTGTTTTTT.

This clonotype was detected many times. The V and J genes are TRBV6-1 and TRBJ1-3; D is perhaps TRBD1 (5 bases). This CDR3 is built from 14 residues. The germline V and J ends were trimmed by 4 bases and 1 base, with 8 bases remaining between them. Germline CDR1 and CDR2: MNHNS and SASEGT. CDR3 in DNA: TGTGCCAGCAGTGTCGGGGGGTCTGGAAACACCATATATTTT. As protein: CASSVGGSGNTIYF.

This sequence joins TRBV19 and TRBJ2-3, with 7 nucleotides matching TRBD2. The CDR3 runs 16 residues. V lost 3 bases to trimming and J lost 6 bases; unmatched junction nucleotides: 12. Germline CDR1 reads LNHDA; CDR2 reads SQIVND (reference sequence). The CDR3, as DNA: TGTGCCAGTAGTATTTTGGGGGGAGGGACCCGCGATACGCAGTATTTT. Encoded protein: CASSILGGGTRDTQYF. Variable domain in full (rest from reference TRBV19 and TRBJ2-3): DGGITQSPKYLFRKEGQNVTLSCEQNLNHDAMYWYRQDPGQGLRLIYYSQIVNDFQKGDIAEGYSVSREKKESFPLTVTSAQKNPTAFYLCASSILGGGTRDTQYFGPGTRLTVL.

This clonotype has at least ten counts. CDR3 bases: TGTGCCAGCATCCCAACAGGGAGTAATTCACCCCTCCACTTT. As protein: CASIPTGSNSPLHF. The rearrangement links TRBV28 to TRBJ1-6; possibly TRBD1 for D (6 bases). CDR1 is MDHEN and CDR2 is SYDVKM in the germline V gene. V lost 7 bases and J 6 bases, leaving 13 bases between the germline ends. The CDR3 runs to 14 residues.

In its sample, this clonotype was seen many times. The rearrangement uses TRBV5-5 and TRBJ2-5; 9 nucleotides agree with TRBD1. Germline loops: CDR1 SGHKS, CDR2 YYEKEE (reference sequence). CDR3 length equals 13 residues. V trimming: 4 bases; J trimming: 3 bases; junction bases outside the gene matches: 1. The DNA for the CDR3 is TGTGCCAGCAGCGGGACAGGGAAAGAGACCCAGTACTTC. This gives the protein CASSGTGKETQYF. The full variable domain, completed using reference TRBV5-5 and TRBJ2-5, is DAGVTQSPTHLIKTRGQQVTLRCSPISGHKSVSWYQQVLGQGPQFIFQYYEKEERGRGNFPDRFSARQFPNYSSELNVNALLLGDSALYLCASSGTGKETQYFGPGTRLLVL.

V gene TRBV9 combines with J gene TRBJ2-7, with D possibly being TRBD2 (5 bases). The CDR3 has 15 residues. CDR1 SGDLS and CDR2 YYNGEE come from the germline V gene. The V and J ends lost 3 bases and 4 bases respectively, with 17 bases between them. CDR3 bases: TGTGCCAGCAGCGCGTCAGACGGGATTCCGTACGAGCAGTACTTC. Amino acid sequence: CASSASDGIPYEQYF.